One and the same sample provided the 24 T cell receptor beta chains below, sequenced in a study of T cell responses to AZD1222 COVID-19 vaccine. Repertoires were generated with immunoSEQ multiplex PCR, while TCRdb's copy carries only in-frame clones and drops some. This sample carries around 97,000 clones, around 91% of them seen once, and the ten largest clones take about 48%. This sample comprised peripheral blood, obtained on day 0 of AZD1222 vaccination. The receptors derive from an adult in good health.

The chain recombines TRBV7-2 with TRBJ1-5, with unresolved D. The CDR3 contains 13 residues. Germline V gene lookup returns CDR1 SGHTA and CDR2 FQGNSA. Trimming left V 1 base short and J 6 bases short, with 7 bases between. The CDR3 protein is CASSLEWGQPQHF. As DNA, the CDR3 is TGTGCCAGCAGCTTAGAATGGGGTCAGCCCCAGCATTTT.

The chain couples TRBV19 to TRBJ2-3, with D possibly TRBD2 on 6 matching bases. The CDR3 has 15 amino acids. Germline loops: CDR1 LNHDA, CDR2 SQIVND (reference sequence). Trimming shortened V by 7 bases and J by 5 bases, and 19 bases separated the two germline ends. CDR3 DNA: TGTGCCAGTACAGTGGGGACTGGGGGTGGAGATACGCAGTATTTT. Translating gives CASTVGTGGGDTQYF.

This clone was seen once. The V call is TRBV7-9, the J call TRBJ1-3, with TRBD1 as a possible D gene (6 bases). V was clipped by 5 bases and J by 4 bases, with 12 bases between them. This CDR3 spans 14 amino acids. The germline gives CDR1 SEHNR, CDR2 FQNEAQ (reference sequence). CDR3 in DNA: TGTGCCAGCAGCCATCGGACAGCGGGAAACACCATATATTTT. Protein sequence: CASSHRTAGNTIYF. Supplemented by reference TRBV7-9 and TRBJ1-3, the full variable domain reads DTGVSQNPRHKITKRGQNVTFRCDPISEHNRLYWYRQTLGQGPEFLTYFQNEAQLEKSRLLSDRFSAERPKGSFSTLEIQRTEQGDSAMYLCASSHRTAGNTIYFGEGSWLTVV.

The rearrangement joins TRBV18 to TRBJ2-7; D is undetermined. Deletions cut 3 bases from V and 3 bases from J, with 15 bases between. CDR1 is KGHSH and CDR2 is LQKENI in the germline V gene. The CDR3 length is 15 residues. CDR3 amino acids: CASSPLGNYDYEQYF. The CDR3 DNA is TGTGCCAGCTCACCTTTGGGGAATTACGACTACGAGCAGTACTTC.

The chain joins TRBV15 to TRBJ2-7, with 7 positions matching TRBD2. Germline V gene data show CDR1 as LNHNV and CDR2 as YYDKDF (reference sequence). V lost 1 base and J lost 0; bases outside the gene matches: 9. The length of the CDR3 is 17 residues. In DNA form, the CDR3 reads TGTGCCACCAGCAGAGGGGGGGGTAACGTCTTCTCCTACGAGCAGTACTTC. It is translated as CATSRGGGNVFSYEQYF.

The chain employs TRBV24-1 and TRBJ1-2; 7 bases are shared with TRBD1. The V segment lost 3 bases and the J segment 6 bases; nucleotides outside the gene matches: 9. Germline CDR1 KGHDR, CDR2 SFDVKD. This CDR3 is built from 15 residues. DNA for the CDR3: TGTGCCACCAGTGATCTCAGGGGGAGCGAGGATGGCTACACCTTC. It yields the protein CATSDLRGSEDGYTF.

The CDR3 DNA reads as TGTGCCAGCAGTGGGACTAGCGGGAGGTTCTATGAGCAGTTCTTC. It codes for CASSGTSGRFYEQFF. This chain joins TRBV25-1 and TRBJ2-1; 14 bases match TRBD2. V lost 4 bases to trimming and J lost 8 bases; unmatched junction nucleotides: 4. The CDR3 covers 15 residues. CDR1 is MGHDK, CDR2 SYGVNS, per germline.

This clone was found once. This chain connects TRBV27 to TRBJ1-1; no firm D call. Germline CDR1 reads MNHEY; CDR2 reads SMNVEV (reference sequence). The CDR3 runs to 13 residues. V gave up 6 bases and J gave up 2 bases, with 10 bases separating them. CDR3 in DNA: TGTGCCAGCAGGCTACAGATTAACACTGAAGCTTTCTTT. Translated, it gives CASRLQINTEAFF.

This rearrangement joins TRBV30 to TRBJ2-1, with D perhaps TRBD2 (5 bases). This CDR3 region has 16 residues. Trimming removed 4 bases from V and 0 bases from J, with 16 bases in between. The germline gives CDR1 GTSNPN, CDR2 SVGIG (reference sequence). CDR3 coding DNA: TGTGCCTGGAAGGGTAGCGTAATGAGCTCCTACAATGAGCAGTTCTTC. Its protein is CAWKGSVMSSYNEQFF.

This chain links TRBV18 with TRBJ2-7; 7 nucleotides line up with TRBD1. The CDR3 loop spans 14 amino acids. The V gene's germline CDR1 is KGHSH and CDR2 LQKENI. Losses at the gene ends were 3 bases for V and 3 bases for J; bases not matched to a gene: 5. CDR3 nucleotide sequence: TGTGCCAGCTCACCGCCCACAGGGGTCTACGAGCAGTACTTC. Amino acid sequence: CASSPPTGVYEQYF.

V usage is TRBV20-1 and J usage is TRBJ2-2; D remains unclear. V lost 3 bases and J 3 bases, leaving 11 bases between the germline ends. The germline CDR1 and CDR2 sequences are DFQATT and SNEGSKA (reference sequence). The CDR3 is made up of 14 amino acids. In DNA, the CDR3 is TGCAGTGCTAGTTCTGCGCCTTACACCGGGGAGCTGTTTTTT. This encodes CSASSAPYTGELFF.

This chain links TRBV5-1 with TRBJ2-7, with D unresolved. V was shortened by 4 bases and J by 2 bases, with 13 bases between the two germline ends. This CDR3 has 14 residues. Per the germline V gene, CDR1 is SGHRS and CDR2 is YFSETQ. The DNA of the CDR3 is TGCGCCAGCAGCACATACATGGGAACCTACGAGCAGTACTTC. The encoded protein is CASSTYMGTYEQYF.

The chain employs TRBV7-3 and TRBJ2-1; TRBD2 matches at 14 bases. CDR1 SGHTA and CDR2 FQGTGA come from the germline V gene. The CDR3 consists of 15 residues. The V gene end was trimmed by 3 bases and the J gene end by 14 bases; junction bases not matched to a gene: 9. The CDR3 is CASSLPGLAGEWKFF. CDR3 nucleotide sequence: TGTGCCAGCAGCTTGCCGGGACTAGCGGGAGAATGGAAGTTCTTC.

This chain joins TRBV13 and TRBJ2-2; TRBD2 matches 9 bases. The CDR3 contains 16 residues. Germline V gene data show CDR1 as PRHDT and CDR2 as FYEKMQ (reference sequence). V trimming: 4 bases; J trimming: 4 bases; junction bases outside the gene matches: 7. CDR3 DNA sequence: TGTGCCAGCAGCTCTTTGACTAGCGGTGCCACCGGGGAGCTGTTTTTT. Amino acid sequence: CASSSLTSGATGELFF.

This chain connects TRBV7-3 to TRBJ2-1; D may match TRBD1 or TRBD2 (5 bases each). CDR1 and CDR2 from the germline V gene are SGHTA and FQGTGA. V was pared by 1 base and J by 9 bases, with 19 bases between. This CDR3 is built from 16 residues. The CDR3 DNA reads as TGTGCCAGCAGCTTAAAAGGCTTAGCACCTGGGGGTGAGCAGTTCTTC. Its translation: CASSLKGLAPGGEQFF.

The CDR3 DNA sequence: TGTGCCAGCAGCTTATTAACCCGGGACAGTCGGACAGATACGCAGTATTTT. Residues: CASSLLTRDSRTDTQYF. V and J are TRBV7-8 and TRBJ2-3; 7 bases are a match to TRBD1. V gave up 2 bases and J gave up 3 bases; unmatched junction bases: 11. CDR1 is SGHVS and CDR2 is FQNEAQ in the germline V gene. The CDR3 is 17 residues long.

The J gene is TRBJ1-2, the V gene TRBV7-2, with D perhaps TRBD1 (6 bases). The CDR3 length is 17 residues. The germline V gene has CDR1 SGHTA and CDR2 FQGNSA. The germline V and J ends were trimmed by 3 bases and 7 bases, with 24 bases remaining between them. In nucleotides, the CDR3 is TGTGCCAGCAGCTTGACTAGGACAGCTGGGGTTGGGGGTGGCTACACCTTC. The encoded protein is CASSLTRTAGVGGGYTF.

The rearrangement links TRBV7-2 to TRBJ1-2; D gene ambiguous. With 0 bases removed from V and 5 bases from J, the gap between germline ends came to 7 bases. The germline V gene has CDR1 SGHTA and CDR2 FQGNSA. The length of the CDR3 is 13 residues. The CDR3 nucleotides are TGTGCCAGCAGCTTAGCAGGGTTATATGGCTACACCTTC. The encoded protein is CASSLAGLYGYTF.

V gene TRBV18 combines with J gene TRBJ2-2, with D perhaps matching TRBD2 (5 bases). Germline V gives CDR1 KGHSH, CDR2 LQKENI. The CDR3 is 13 residues long. Trimming pared 3 bases from V and 5 bases from J, leaving 7 bases between. The CDR3 nucleotides are TGTGCCAGCTCACCGGGAGCTACCGGGGAGCTGTTTTTT. It codes for CASSPGATGELFF.

The V gene is TRBV28, the J gene TRBJ1-6, with D unresolved. V was cut by 7 bases and J by 5 bases, with 21 bases left in between. The germline gives CDR1 MDHEN, CDR2 SYDVKM. This CDR3 has 17 amino acids. The CDR3 region is CASISGSRWKNNSPLHF. The CDR3 DNA reads TGTGCCAGCATTTCGGGAAGCAGGTGGAAGAATAATTCACCCCTCCACTTT.

The chain uses TRBV28 and TRBJ2-7, with TRBD2 as a possible D gene (5 bases). The germline gives CDR1 MDHEN, CDR2 SYDVKM. With 7 bases removed from V and 2 bases from J, the gap between germline ends came to 15 bases. The CDR3 spans 14 residues. The DNA of the CDR3 is TGTGCCAGCAATGATCTAGCATCCGCCTACGAGCAGTACTTC. Protein: CASNDLASAYEQYF.

The V and J genes are TRBV6-5 and TRBJ2-7, with D perhaps TRBD1 (6 bases). Trimming took off 9 bases at V and 0 bases at J, with 15 bases between the two ends. Per germline, CDR1 MNHEY and CDR2 SVGAGI. This CDR3 is 14 amino acids long. For the CDR3, the DNA is TGTGCCAGTTTACCCTCCAGGGGCTCCTACGAGCAGTACTTC. Translation: CASLPSRGSYEQYF.

The chain carries TRBV9 and TRBJ1-1; D is unclear. Trimming took 4 bases from V and 0 from J, leaving 13 bases between them. CDR3 length: 15 residues. CDR1 SGDLS and CDR2 YYNGEE come from the germline V gene. CDR3 protein: CASSSDRSMNTEAFF. The CDR3 nucleotides are TGTGCCAGCAGCTCGGACCGAAGTATGAACACTGAAGCTTTCTTT.

V gene TRBV9 combines with J gene TRBJ1-5; 9 bases map to TRBD1. V shed 4 bases, J shed 1 base, and the junction held 6 bases outside the gene matches. CDR1 and CDR2 (germline): SGDLS, YYNGEE. The CDR3 length is 16 residues. The DNA of the CDR3 is TGTGCCAGCAGCAAGGAAGGACAGGGGAGCAATCAGCCCCAGCATTTT. It encodes CASSKEGQGSNQPQHF.